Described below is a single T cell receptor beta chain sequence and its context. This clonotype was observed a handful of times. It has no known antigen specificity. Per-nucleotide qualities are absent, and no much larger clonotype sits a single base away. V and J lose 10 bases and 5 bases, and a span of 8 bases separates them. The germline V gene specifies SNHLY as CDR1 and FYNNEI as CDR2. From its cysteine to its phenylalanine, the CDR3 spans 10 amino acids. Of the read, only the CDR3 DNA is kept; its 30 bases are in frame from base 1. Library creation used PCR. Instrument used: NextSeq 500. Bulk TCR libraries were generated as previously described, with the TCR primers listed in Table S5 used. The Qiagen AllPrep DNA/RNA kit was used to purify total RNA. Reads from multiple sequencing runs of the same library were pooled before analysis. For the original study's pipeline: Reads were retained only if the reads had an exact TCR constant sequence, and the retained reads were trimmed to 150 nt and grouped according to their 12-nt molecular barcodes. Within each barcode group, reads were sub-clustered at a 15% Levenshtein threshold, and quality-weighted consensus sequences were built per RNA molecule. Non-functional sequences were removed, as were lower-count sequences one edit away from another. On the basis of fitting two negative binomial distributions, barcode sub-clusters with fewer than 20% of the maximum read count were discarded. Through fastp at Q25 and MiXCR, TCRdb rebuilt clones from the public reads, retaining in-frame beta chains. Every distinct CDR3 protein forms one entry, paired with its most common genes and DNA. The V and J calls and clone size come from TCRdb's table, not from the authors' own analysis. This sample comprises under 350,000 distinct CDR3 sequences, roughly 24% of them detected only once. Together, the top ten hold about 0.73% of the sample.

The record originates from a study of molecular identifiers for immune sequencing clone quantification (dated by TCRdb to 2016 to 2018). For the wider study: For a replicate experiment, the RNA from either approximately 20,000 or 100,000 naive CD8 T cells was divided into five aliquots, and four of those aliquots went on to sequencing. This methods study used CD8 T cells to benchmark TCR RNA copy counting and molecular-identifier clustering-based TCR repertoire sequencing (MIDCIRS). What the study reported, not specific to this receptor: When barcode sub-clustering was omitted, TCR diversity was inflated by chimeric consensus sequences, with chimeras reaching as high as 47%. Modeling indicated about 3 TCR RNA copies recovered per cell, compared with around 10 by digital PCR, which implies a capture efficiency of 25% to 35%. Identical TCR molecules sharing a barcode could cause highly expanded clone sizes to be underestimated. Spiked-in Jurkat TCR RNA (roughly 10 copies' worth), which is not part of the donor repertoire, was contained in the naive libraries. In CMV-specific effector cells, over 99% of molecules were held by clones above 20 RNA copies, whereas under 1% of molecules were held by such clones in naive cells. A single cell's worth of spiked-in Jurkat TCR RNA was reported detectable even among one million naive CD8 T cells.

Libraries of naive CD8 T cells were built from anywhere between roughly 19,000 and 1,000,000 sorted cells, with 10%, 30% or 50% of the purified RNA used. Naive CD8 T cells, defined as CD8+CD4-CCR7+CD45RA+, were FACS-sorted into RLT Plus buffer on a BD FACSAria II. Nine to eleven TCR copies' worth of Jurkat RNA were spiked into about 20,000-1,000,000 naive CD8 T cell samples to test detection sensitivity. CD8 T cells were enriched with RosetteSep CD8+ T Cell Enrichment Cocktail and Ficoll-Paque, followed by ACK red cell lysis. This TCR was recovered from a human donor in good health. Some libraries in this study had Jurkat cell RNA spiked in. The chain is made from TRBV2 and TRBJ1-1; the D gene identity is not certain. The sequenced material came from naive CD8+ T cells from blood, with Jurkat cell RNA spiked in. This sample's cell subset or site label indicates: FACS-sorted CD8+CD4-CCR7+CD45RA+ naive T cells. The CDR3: CATTFTEAFF. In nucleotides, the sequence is TGTGCCACCACTTTTACTGAAGCTTTCTTT.